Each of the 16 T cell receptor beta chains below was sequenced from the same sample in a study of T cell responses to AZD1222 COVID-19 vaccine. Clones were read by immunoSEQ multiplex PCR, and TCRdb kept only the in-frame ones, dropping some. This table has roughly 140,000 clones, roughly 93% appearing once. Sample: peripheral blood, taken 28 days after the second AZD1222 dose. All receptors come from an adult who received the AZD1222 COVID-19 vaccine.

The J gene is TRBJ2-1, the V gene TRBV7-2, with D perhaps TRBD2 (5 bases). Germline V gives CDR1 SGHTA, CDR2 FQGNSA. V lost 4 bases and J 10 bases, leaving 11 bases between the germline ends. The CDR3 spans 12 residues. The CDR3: CASSSEGWEQFF. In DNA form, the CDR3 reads TGTGCCAGCAGCTCTGAGGGTTGGGAGCAGTTCTTC.

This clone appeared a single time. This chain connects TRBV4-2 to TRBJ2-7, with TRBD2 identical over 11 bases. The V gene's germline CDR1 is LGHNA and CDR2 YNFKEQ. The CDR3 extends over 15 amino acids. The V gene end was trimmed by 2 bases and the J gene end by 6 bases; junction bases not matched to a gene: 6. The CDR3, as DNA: TGTGCCAGCAGCCAACCCTTAGCGGGAGGGGCCGAGCAGTACTTC. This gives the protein CASSQPLAGGAEQYF.

The CDR3 protein is CASSPYPGAEYAEAFF. CDR3 bases: TGTGCCAGCTCACCATATCCGGGGGCTGAATACGCTGAAGCTTTCTTT. This chain connects TRBV18 to TRBJ1-1; tentatively, D is TRBD1 (6 bases). CDR3 length equals 16 residues. Trimming removed 2 bases at V and 6 bases at J, with 19 bases between. Germline CDR1 reads KGHSH; CDR2 reads LQKENI.

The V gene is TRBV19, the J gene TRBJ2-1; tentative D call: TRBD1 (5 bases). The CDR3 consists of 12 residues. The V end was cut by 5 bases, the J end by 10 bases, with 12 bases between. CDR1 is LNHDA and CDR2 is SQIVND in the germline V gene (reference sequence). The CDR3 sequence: CASSSQVGEQFF. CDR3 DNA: TGTGCCAGTAGTTCACAGGTTGGAGAGCAGTTCTTC. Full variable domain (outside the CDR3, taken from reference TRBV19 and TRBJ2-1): DGGITQSPKYLFRKEGQNVTLSCEQNLNHDAMYWYRQDPGQGLRLIYYSQIVNDFQKGDIAEGYSVSREKKESFPLTVTSAQKNPTAFYLCASSSQVGEQFFGPGTRLTVL.

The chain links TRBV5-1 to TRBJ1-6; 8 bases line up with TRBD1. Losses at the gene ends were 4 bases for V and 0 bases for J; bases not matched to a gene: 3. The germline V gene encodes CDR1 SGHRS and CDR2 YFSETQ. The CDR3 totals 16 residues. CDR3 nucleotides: TGCGCCAGCAGCATCGGACAGGGCTCCTATAATTCACCCCTCCACTTT. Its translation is CASSIGQGSYNSPLHF.

For the CDR3, the DNA is TGTGCCAGCACCCGGGGACAGAACCAAGAGACCCAGTACTTC. Translated: CASTRGQNQETQYF. The chain links TRBV25-1 to TRBJ2-5, with TRBD1 identical over 7 bases. The CDR3 totals 14 residues. Per germline, CDR1 MGHDK and CDR2 SYGVNS. With V trimmed by 7 bases and J by 0 bases, 5 bases remained unmatched.

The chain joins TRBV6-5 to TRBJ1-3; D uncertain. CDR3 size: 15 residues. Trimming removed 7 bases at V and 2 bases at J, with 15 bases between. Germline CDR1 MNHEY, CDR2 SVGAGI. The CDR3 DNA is TGTGCCAGCACTACTACGCGGCAGGCTGGAAACACCATATATTTT. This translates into CASTTTRQAGNTIYF.

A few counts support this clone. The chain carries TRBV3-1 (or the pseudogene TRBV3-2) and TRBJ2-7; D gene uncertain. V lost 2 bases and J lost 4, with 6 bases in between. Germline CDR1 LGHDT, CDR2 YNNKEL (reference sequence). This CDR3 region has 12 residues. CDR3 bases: TGTGCCAGCAGCCAATCGGATTACGAGCAGTACTTC. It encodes CASSQSDYEQYF.

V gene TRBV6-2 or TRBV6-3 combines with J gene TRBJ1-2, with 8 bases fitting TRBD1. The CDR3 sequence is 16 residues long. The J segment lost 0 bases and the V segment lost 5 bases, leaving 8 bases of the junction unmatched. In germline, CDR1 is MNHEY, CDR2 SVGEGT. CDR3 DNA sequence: TGTGCCAGCAGTGCCCGGACAGGGAGCGCTAACTATGGCTACACCTTC. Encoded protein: CASSARTGSANYGYTF.

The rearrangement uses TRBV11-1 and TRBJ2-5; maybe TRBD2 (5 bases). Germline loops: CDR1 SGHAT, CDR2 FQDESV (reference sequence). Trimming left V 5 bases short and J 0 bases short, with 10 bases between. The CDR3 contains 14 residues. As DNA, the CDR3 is TGTGCCAGCAGCCCAAAGGACTACCAAGAGACCCAGTACTTC. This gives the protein CASSPKDYQETQYF.

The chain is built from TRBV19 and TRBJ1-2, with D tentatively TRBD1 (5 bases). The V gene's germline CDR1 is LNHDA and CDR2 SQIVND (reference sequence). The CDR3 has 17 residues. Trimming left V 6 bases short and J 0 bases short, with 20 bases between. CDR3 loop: CASSRTGRGFPNYGYTF. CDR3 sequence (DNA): TGTGCCAGTAGCCGAACGGGAAGGGGATTTCCTAACTATGGCTACACCTTC. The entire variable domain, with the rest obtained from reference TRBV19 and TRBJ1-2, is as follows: DGGITQSPKYLFRKEGQNVTLSCEQNLNHDAMYWYRQDPGQGLRLIYYSQIVNDFQKGDIAEGYSVSREKKESFPLTVTSAQKNPTAFYLCASSRTGRGFPNYGYTFGSGTRLTVV.

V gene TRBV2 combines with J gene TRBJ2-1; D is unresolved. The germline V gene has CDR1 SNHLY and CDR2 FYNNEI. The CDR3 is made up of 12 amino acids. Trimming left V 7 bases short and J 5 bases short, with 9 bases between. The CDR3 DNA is TGTGCCAGCAACACCGTGAACAATGAGCAGTTCTTC. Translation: CASNTVNNEQFF.

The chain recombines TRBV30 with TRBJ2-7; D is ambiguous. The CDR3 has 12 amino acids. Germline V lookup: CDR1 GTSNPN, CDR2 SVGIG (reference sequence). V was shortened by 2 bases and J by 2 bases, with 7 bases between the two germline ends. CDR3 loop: CAWSTSAYEQYF. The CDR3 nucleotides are TGTGCCTGGAGTACTTCGGCCTACGAGCAGTACTTC.

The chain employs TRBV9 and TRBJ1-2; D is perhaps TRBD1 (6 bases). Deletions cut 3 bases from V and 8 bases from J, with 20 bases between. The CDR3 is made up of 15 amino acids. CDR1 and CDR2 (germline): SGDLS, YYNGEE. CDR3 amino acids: CASSGGGHPLEGYTF. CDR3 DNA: TGTGCCAGCAGCGGGGGGGGACACCCTCTTGAAGGCTACACCTTC.

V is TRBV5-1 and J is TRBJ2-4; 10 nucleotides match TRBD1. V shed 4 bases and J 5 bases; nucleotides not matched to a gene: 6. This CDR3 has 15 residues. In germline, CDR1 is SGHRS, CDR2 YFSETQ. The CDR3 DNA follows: TGCGCCAGCAGCGGGGGACAGGGGTTTCAAAACATTCAGTACTTC. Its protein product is CASSGGQGFQNIQYF.

CDR3 sequence: CASSYRGQGTGYTF. The CDR3 region has the DNA TGTGCCAGCAGTTACCGCGGACAGGGTACTGGCTACACCTTC. The rearrangement uses TRBV6-5 and TRBJ1-2, with TRBD1 identical over 8 bases. Looked up from germline, CDR1 is MNHEY and CDR2 is SVGAGI. The CDR3 covers 14 residues. The trim removed 2 bases at V and 7 bases at J, leaving 6 bases unmatched.